Presented here are 27 T cell receptor beta chains from one specimen sequenced in a study of identical twins. One entry per CDR3 protein results from TCRdb running MiXCR on the 5' RACE reads. The table has about 810,000 distinct CDR3 sequences, 9% to 15% seen once; the top ten hold roughly 1.5%. These data were also filed under a second study, of yellow fever vaccine responses in identical twins.

Sequencing was carried out using PBMCs. These receptors all stem from a woman aged 18-30 years in good health.

The chain links TRBV6-5 to TRBJ2-1, with a possible D match to TRBD2 (6 bases). V was cut by 0 bases and J by 2 bases, with 17 bases left in between. This CDR3 comprises 18 residues. The germline V gene encodes CDR1 MNHEY and CDR2 SVGAGI. CDR3 nucleotide sequence: TGTGCCAGCAGTTACTCGGAGGATAGCGGTACCCCCTACAATGAGCAGTTCTTC. It specifies CASSYSEDSGTPYNEQFF.

This clonotype has just a few counts. The chain joins TRBV11-3 to TRBJ2-7, with D possibly TRBD2 on 6 matching bases. Between the trimmed V and J ends, which lost 4 bases and 2 bases, there was a span of 12 bases. Germline lookup yields CDR1 SGHNT and CDR2 YENEEA. This CDR3 is built from 14 residues. The CDR3 reads CASSWSSGAYEQYF. Written as DNA, the CDR3 is TGTGCCAGCAGCTGGAGTAGCGGAGCCTACGAGCAGTACTTC.

Many counts were recorded for this clonotype. This sequence joins TRBV4-1 and TRBJ2-2, with 13 bases identical to TRBD2. J lost 0 bases, V lost 2 bases, and 6 bases had no gene match. Germline CDR1 MGHRA, CDR2 YSYEKL. This CDR3 region has 19 residues. The CDR3 DNA follows: TGCGCCAGCAGCCAACTGGGACTAGCGGGGTTCGCGAACACCGGGGAGCTGTTTTTT. It yields the protein CASSQLGLAGFANTGELFF.

Ten or more counts support this clonotype. V usage is TRBV12-3 or TRBV12-4 and J usage is TRBJ2-7, with D possibly TRBD2 on 5 matching bases. The CDR3 has 15 amino acids. The ends were cut back, 6 bases at V and 0 bases at J, with 15 bases in the middle. The DNA for the CDR3 is TGTGCCAGCAGCTCCCAAAGCGGTAGCTCCTACGAGCAGTACTTC. Protein sequence: CASSSQSGSSYEQYF.

This chain links TRBV7-6 with TRBJ2-2, with TRBD2 identical over 10 bases. V lost 1 base to trimming and J lost 5 bases; unmatched junction nucleotides: 10. From germline, CDR1 is SGHVS and CDR2 FNYEAQ. This CDR3 has 18 amino acids. The CDR3: CASSLVQASGSPTGELFF. In DNA form, the CDR3 reads TGTGCCAGCAGCTTAGTGCAGGCTAGCGGGAGTCCGACCGGGGAGCTGTTTTTT.

This chain links TRBV10-2 with TRBJ2-5, with D possibly matching TRBD1 (6 bases). V dropped 6 bases and J dropped 3 bases, with 20 bases sitting between them. CDR1 is WSHSY and CDR2 is SAAADI in the germline V gene. The CDR3 totals 16 residues. CDR3 in amino acids: CASSPTGHRPKETQYF. CDR3 in DNA: TGCGCCAGCAGCCCCACGGGACATCGACCCAAAGAGACCCAGTACTTC.

The genes are TRBV24-1 and TRBJ2-2, with 7 bases that match TRBD1. Per the germline V gene, CDR1 is KGHDR and CDR2 is SFDVKD. Germline trimming cut 3 bases from V and 6 bases from J; bases unmatched to any gene: 15. The CDR3 extends over 18 amino acids. The CDR3 bases are TGTGCCACCAGTGATCTCAATCGACAGGGACCAATGGCCGGGGAGCTGTTTTTT. This translates into CATSDLNRQGPMAGELFF.

The chain has TRBV20-1 and TRBJ2-1, with D perhaps matching TRBD1 (5 bases). CDR3 length: 17 residues. CDR1 and CDR2 from the germline V gene are DFQATT and SNEGSKA (reference sequence). Between the trimmed V and J ends, which lost 0 bases and 4 bases, there was a span of 19 bases. The CDR3 DNA follows: TGCAGTGCTAGAGATCCCACTGGGGCCCTCTTGTACAATGAGCAGTTCTTC. Translated: CSARDPTGALLYNEQFF.

The chain couples TRBV6-5 to TRBJ1-3; D gene ambiguous. V was cut by 6 bases and J by 8 bases, with 8 bases left in between. Germline CDR1 is MNHEY and CDR2 is SVGAGI. The CDR3 extends over 11 amino acids. Here the CDR3 reads CASREGYTIYF. In nucleotides, the CDR3 is TGTGCCAGCAGGGAAGGGTACACCATATATTTT.

This clonotype was observed a few times. The rearrangement joins TRBV15 to TRBJ2-7; no reliable D call. The V gene lost 4 bases and the J gene lost 2 bases, with 6 bases spanning the gap. The CDR3 has 12 residues. CDR1 LNHNV and CDR2 YYDKDF come from the germline V gene (reference sequence). This CDR3 reads CATSKGAYEQYF. The CDR3 DNA reads as TGTGCCACCAGCAAAGGAGCCTACGAGCAGTACTTC.

This clonotype was detected many times. The gene calls are TRBV20-1 and TRBJ2-2, with 10 bases fitting TRBD1. Looked up from germline, CDR1 is DFQATT and CDR2 is SNEGSKA (reference sequence). This CDR3 spans 13 amino acids. With V trimmed by 6 bases and J by 7 bases, 5 bases remained unmatched. As DNA, the CDR3 is TGCAGTGCCAGGGGACAGGGGCTCGGGGAGCTGTTTTTT. This translates into CSARGQGLGELFF.

Remarks on this clonotype: One end of the junction is discordant with germline, which a read error may explain. In DNA form, the CDR3 reads TGTGCCAGCAGCTCGGGACAGCACTACGAGCAGTATTTC. This translates into CASSSGQHYEQYF. The J gene is TRBJ2-7, the V gene TRBV11-2, with 7 bases lining up with TRBD1. The germline CDR1 and CDR2 sequences are SGHAT and FQNNGV. This CDR3 has 13 amino acids. Combining the CDR3 with reference TRBV11-2 and TRBJ2-7 gives the whole variable domain EAGVAQSPRYKIIEKRQSVAFWCNPISGHATLYWYQQILGQGPKLLIQFQNNGVVDDSQLPKDRFSAERLKGVDSTLKIQPAKLEDSAVYLCASSSGQHYEQYFGPGTRLTVT.

The table lists this clonotype with a few counts. The rearrangement links TRBV3-1 to TRBJ1-1; D is uncertain. The V gene lost 1 base and the J gene lost 3 bases, with 6 bases spanning the gap. Looked up from germline, CDR1 is LGHDT and CDR2 is YNNKEL (reference sequence). This CDR3 region has 13 residues. In DNA, the CDR3 is TGTGCCAGCAGCCAAGCGGAGGACACTGAAGCTTTCTTT. Amino acids: CASSQAEDTEAFF.

This clonotype was counted a few times. The J gene is TRBJ2-7, the V gene TRBV4-1; 9 bases align to TRBD2. Germline CDR1 and CDR2: MGHRA and YSYEKL. There are 16 residues in the CDR3. The ends lost 2 bases at V and 3 bases at J; junction bases unmatched: 8. The CDR3 spells CASSQPIAGVGYEQYF. The CDR3 DNA sequence: TGCGCCAGCAGCCAACCGATAGCGGGAGTGGGCTACGAGCAGTACTTC.

In its sample, this clonotype was seen a few times. J is TRBJ2-2 and V is TRBV24-1; D unclear. V lost 0 bases to trimming and J lost 6 bases, with 7 bases between them. The germline CDR1 and CDR2 sequences are KGHDR and SFDVKD. The CDR3 is 14 amino acids. The CDR3 here is CATSDLRTSGELFF. The CDR3 DNA reads as TGTGCCACCAGTGATTTGCGGACGTCCGGGGAGCTGTTTTTT.

This clonotype was counted many times. The chain has TRBV29-1 and TRBJ2-7; D gene unclear. The CDR3 has 13 amino acids. The ends were cut back, 4 bases at V and 2 bases at J, with 12 bases in the middle. The germline V gene encodes CDR1 SQVTM and CDR2 ANQGSEA. The CDR3 reads CSVAIGPTYEQYF. The CDR3 DNA reads as TGCAGCGTTGCGATCGGACCTACCTACGAGCAGTACTTC.

The rearrangement links TRBV5-1 to TRBJ1-2; 9 nucleotides agree with TRBD1. The CDR3 runs 14 residues. After removal of 7 bases from V and 0 bases from J, the junction contained 4 bases not matched to a gene. Germline lookup yields CDR1 SGHRS and CDR2 YFSETQ. The CDR3 sequence: CASGQGSPNYGYTF. CDR3 in DNA: TGCGCCAGCGGACAGGGGTCTCCTAACTATGGCTACACCTTC. Full variable domain (outside the CDR3, taken from reference TRBV5-1 and TRBJ1-2): KAGVTQTPRYLIKTRGQQVTLSCSPISGHRSVSWYQQTPGQGLQFLFEYFSETQRNKGNFPGRFSGRQFSNSRSEMNVSTLELGDSALYLCASGQGSPNYGYTFGSGTRLTVV.

This clonotype was found a few times. The chain uses TRBV20-1 and TRBJ1-4, with no clear D. CDR1 and CDR2 from the germline V gene are DFQATT and SNEGSKA (reference sequence). CDR3 length: 14 residues. V lost 6 bases, J lost 6 bases, and 17 bases lay in between. CDR3 sequence: CSANADGRDEKLFF. The DNA for the CDR3 is TGCAGTGCAAATGCCGACGGGAGGGATGAAAAACTGTTTTTT.

As concerns this clonotype: Germline and junction disagree at one end, which may indicate a read error. This sequence joins TRBV20-1 and TRBJ1-5; 10 positions match TRBD1. Per the germline V gene, CDR1 is DFQATT and CDR2 is SNEGSKA (reference sequence). This CDR3 has 16 amino acids. The CDR3 spells CCAPGQGTHSNQPQHF. DNA for the CDR3: TGCTGTGCCCCGGGACAGGGGACCCATAGCAATCAGCCCCAGCATTTT.

This clonotype was seen ten or more times. A junction end diverges from the germline sequence, so it may reflect a read error. The V and J genes are TRBV7-8 and TRBJ2-3; 9 nucleotides agree with TRBD2. CDR1 and CDR2 from the germline V gene are SGHVS and FQNEAQ. The CDR3 consists of 16 residues. Here the CDR3 DNA reads TGCGCCAGCAGCTTGGCCACTAGCGGGAGCACAGATACGCAGTATTTT. Protein: CASSLATSGSTDTQYF.

This chain connects TRBV4-1 to TRBJ2-7; possible D gene TRBD2, 6 bases. CDR1 and CDR2 (germline): MGHRA, YSYEKL. Trimming cost V 0 bases and J 1 base, with 22 bases left between them. CDR3 length equals 19 residues. The CDR3 sequence: CASSQEGTSPGDGSYEQYF. The CDR3 DNA reads TGCGCCAGCAGCCAAGAGGGAACAAGTCCGGGGGACGGGTCCTACGAGCAGTACTTC.

This clonotype showed up just a few times. The chain joins TRBV2 to TRBJ2-5; no definite D call. The germline V gene encodes CDR1 SNHLY and CDR2 FYNNEI. The CDR3 is made up of 10 amino acids. The germline V and J ends were trimmed by 3 bases and 7 bases, with 3 bases remaining between them. The CDR3 bases are TGTGCCAGCAGTGACCGGACCCAGTACTTC. It codes for CASSDRTQYF. Together with reference TRBV2 and TRBJ2-5, the CDR3 gives the full variable domain: EPEVTQTPSHQVTQMGQEVILRCVPISNHLYFYWYRQILGQKVEFLVSFYNNEISEKSEIFDDQFSVERPDGSNFTLKIRSTKLEDSAMYFCASSDRTQYFGPGTRLLVL.

This sequence joins TRBV5-1 and TRBJ2-1; D uncertain. The V gene lost 1 base and the J gene lost 2 bases, with 13 bases spanning the gap. Germline V CDR1 and CDR2: SGHRS, YFSETQ. The CDR3 is 16 residues long. The CDR3 nucleotides read TGCGCCAGCAGCTTGATTGGAGACGGAGCCTACAATGAGCAGTTCTTC. Its translation is CASSLIGDGAYNEQFF.

This clonotype was counted many times. CDR3 sequence reads: CASSLWEALNEQFF. The DNA of the CDR3 is TGTGCCAGCAGTTTATGGGAGGCTTTAAATGAGCAGTTCTTC. This chain joins TRBV28 and TRBJ2-1; D is possibly TRBD2 (5 bases). Germline-derived CDR1 and CDR2 are MDHEN and SYDVKM. This CDR3 region has 14 residues. V lost 0 bases and J lost 7, with 10 bases in between. The entire variable domain, with the rest obtained from reference TRBV28 and TRBJ2-1, is as follows: DVKVTQSSRYLVKRTGEKVFLECVQDMDHENMFWYRQDPGLGLRLIYFSYDVKMKEKGDIPEGYSVSREKKERFSLILESASTNQTSMYLCASSLWEALNEQFFGPGTRLTVL.

In this sample, this clonotype turned up a few times. The chain links TRBV10-1 to TRBJ2-3; 11 positions agree with TRBD1. There are 13 residues in the CDR3. V dropped 6 bases and J dropped 9; count of bases not matched to a gene: 5. CDR1 and CDR2 (germline): WNHNN, SYGVQD (reference sequence). The CDR3 coding sequence is TGCGCCAGCAGCGGACAGGGGGCCGGCACGCAGTATTTT. The encoded protein is CASSGQGAGTQYF.

The chain uses TRBV10-3 and TRBJ1-1, with a weak D call TRBD1 (6 bases). V lost 11 bases to trimming and J lost 4 bases, with 17 bases between them. This CDR3 has 13 residues. CDR1 and CDR2 from the germline V gene are ENHRY and SYGVKD. The CDR3 loop is CAAKTGQGTEAFF. CDR3 in DNA: TGTGCCGCGAAGACAGGTCAAGGCACTGAAGCTTTCTTT.

The chain couples TRBV7-2 to TRBJ2-5, with D uncertain. The V end was cut by 2 bases, the J end by 1 base, with 14 bases between. Germline loops: CDR1 SGHTA, CDR2 FQGNSA. CDR3 size: 16 residues. CDR3 DNA sequence: TGTGCCAGCAGCTTATGGGTCCGGCACCTCCAAGAGACCCAGTACTTC. Translation: CASSLWVRHLQETQYF.